This is a list of T cell receptor beta chains from one sample in a study of T-cell memory formation after mild COVID-19. TCRdb re-derived calls from the 5' RACE reads in MiXCR, one entry per CDR3 protein. The sample lists about 440,000 distinct CDR3 sequences; 15% to 25% were seen once. Sequencing input: PBMCs or a T cell subset sorted from them (not recorded which). All receptors come from an adult woman who had mild COVID-19 (a few samples of this study predate the infection). Cell type and time point are not known. CDR3s include the opening cysteine and the closing phenylalanine or tryptophan. Fields, in order: clone size, J gene, D gene, V gene, CDR3 DNA, CDR3 protein. D genes are given only for firm matches. Part of the rows lack a size; the others show once, few, many or a class for expanded clones.

NA TRBJ2-1 NA TRBV5-1 TGCGCCAGCACGGCAGGGTCGGCTGAGCAGTTCTTC CASTAGSAEQFF
many TRBJ2-7 TRBD1 TRBV24-1 TGTGCCACCAGTGATCACGGACAGGGGGCCTACGAGCAGTACTTC CATSDHGQGAYEQYF
few TRBJ1-1 NA TRBV18 TGTGCCAGCTCACCCGAGGGGGTTCGGACTGAAGCTTTCTTT CASSPEGVRTEAFF
few TRBJ1-2 TRBD1 TRBV29-1 TGCAGCGTCGGAGTACAGGGGTCTAACTATGGCTACACCTTC CSVGVQGSNYGYTF
NA TRBJ2-5 NA TRBV20-1 TGCAGTGCTAGAGAATCCGCAGCACGCCAAGAGACCCAGTACTTC CSARESAARQETQYF
NA TRBJ2-1 TRBD2 TRBV7-2 TGTGCCAGCAGCCAGGGACTAGCGGGATTCTACAATGAGCAGTTCTTC CASSQGLAGFYNEQFF
few TRBJ2-5 NA TRBV25-1 TGTGCCAGCAGTAACAGGATAGGGACCCAGTACTTC CASSNRIGTQYF
few TRBJ1-2 TRBD1 TRBV3-1 TGTGCCAGCAGCGACACAGGGGGCTATGGCTACACCTTC CASSDTGGYGYTF
NA TRBJ2-5 TRBD1 TRBV12-3/TRBV12-4 TGTGCCAGCAGCCAGGGGACAGGGCGATTTCGGAACCAAGAGACCCAGTACTTC CASSQGTGRFRNQETQYF
NA TRBJ2-1 NA TRBV20-1 TGCAGTGCTAGAGATCGGAGCAGCAGCTCCTACACTGAGCAGTTCTTC CSARDRSSSSYTEQFF
few TRBJ2-1 TRBD2 TRBV11-2 TGTGCCAGCAGCTTAGGACTAGCGGGGATGGAGCAGTTCTTC CASSLGLAGMEQFF
NA TRBJ1-1 TRBD1 TRBV7-8 TGTGCCAGCAGTCCAATGGGACAGTTAAACACTGAAGCTTTCTTT CASSPMGQLNTEAFF
NA TRBJ2-5 TRBD2 TRBV15 TGTGCCACCAGCAGACTAGCGGGAGTGGGCCAAGAGACCCAGTACTTC CATSRLAGVGQETQYF
NA TRBJ2-7 TRBD2 TRBV19 TGTGCCAGTAGCCCTTGGAGCGGGGCAGTCTACGAGCAGTACTTC CASSPWSGAVYEQYF
few TRBJ1-1 NA TRBV7-9 TGTGCCAGCACCCCGAGGACTGAAGCTTTCTTT CASTPRTEAFF
many TRBJ1-1 NA TRBV6-2/TRBV6-3 TGTGCCAGCAGTTACTCGAGAGTCATGAACACTGAAGCTTTCTTT CASSYSRVMNTEAFF
NA TRBJ1-1 NA TRBV18 TGTGCCAGCTCACCACAATACGAAGCTTTCTTT CASSPQYEAFF
few TRBJ2-7 TRBD2 TRBV12-3/TRBV12-4 TGTGCCAGTATGACTAGCGGGAGCTACGAGCAGTACTTC CASMTSGSYEQYF